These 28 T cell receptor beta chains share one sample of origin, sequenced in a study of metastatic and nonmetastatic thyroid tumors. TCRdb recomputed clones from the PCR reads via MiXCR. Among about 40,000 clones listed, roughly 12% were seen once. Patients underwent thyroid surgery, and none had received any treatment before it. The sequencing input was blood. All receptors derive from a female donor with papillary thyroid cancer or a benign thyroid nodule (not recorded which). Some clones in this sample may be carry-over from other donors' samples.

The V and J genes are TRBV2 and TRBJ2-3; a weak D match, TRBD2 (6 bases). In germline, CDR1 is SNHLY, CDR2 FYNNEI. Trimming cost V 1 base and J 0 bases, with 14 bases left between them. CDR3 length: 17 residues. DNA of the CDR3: TGTGCCAGCAGTGAAGGGTCCCCACGGGGGAGCACAGATACGCAGTATTTT. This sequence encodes CASSEGSPRGSTDTQYF.

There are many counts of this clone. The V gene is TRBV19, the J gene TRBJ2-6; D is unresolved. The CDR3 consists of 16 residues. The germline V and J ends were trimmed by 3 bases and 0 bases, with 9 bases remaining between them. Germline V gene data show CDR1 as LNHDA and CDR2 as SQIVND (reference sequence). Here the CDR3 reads CASSIPWGSGANVLTF. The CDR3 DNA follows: TGTGCCAGTAGTATCCCTTGGGGCTCTGGGGCCAACGTCCTGACTTTC.

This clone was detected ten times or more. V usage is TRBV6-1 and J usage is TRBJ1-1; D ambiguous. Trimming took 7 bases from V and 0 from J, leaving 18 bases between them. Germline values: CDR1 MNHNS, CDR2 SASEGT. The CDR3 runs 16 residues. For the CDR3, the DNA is TGTGCCAGCACCCCATCAGGAGGGCTTATGAACACTGAAGCTTTCTTT. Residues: CASTPSGGLMNTEAFF.

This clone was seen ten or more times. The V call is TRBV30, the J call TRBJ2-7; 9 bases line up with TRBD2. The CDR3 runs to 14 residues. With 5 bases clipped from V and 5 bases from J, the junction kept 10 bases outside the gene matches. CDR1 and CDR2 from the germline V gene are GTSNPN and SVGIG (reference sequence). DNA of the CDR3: TGTGCCTGGGCGGGAGGGGGGCGAATCGACGAGCAGTACTTC. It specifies CAWAGGGRIDEQYF.

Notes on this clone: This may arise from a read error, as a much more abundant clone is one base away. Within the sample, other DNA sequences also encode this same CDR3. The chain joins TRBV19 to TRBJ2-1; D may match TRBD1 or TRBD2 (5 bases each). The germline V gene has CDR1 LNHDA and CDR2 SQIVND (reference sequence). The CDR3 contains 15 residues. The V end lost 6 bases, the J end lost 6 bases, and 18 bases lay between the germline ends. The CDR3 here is CASRPWDLGCNEQFF. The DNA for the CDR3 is TGTGCCAGTAGACCTTGGGACCTGGGGTGCAATGAGCAGTTCTTC.

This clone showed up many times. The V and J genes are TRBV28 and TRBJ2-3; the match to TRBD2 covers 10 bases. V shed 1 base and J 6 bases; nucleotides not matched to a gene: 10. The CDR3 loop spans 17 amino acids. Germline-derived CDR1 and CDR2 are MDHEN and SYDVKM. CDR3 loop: CASSLSGLAGAGDTQYF. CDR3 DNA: TGTGCCAGCAGTTTATCAGGGCTAGCGGGGGCGGGGGATACGCAGTATTTT.

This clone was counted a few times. The CDR3 nucleotides read TGTGCCAGCATTAAGTCTGTGACGCAGTATTTT. Translated, it gives CASIKSVTQYF. V usage is TRBV27 and J usage is TRBJ2-3; no clear D. This CDR3 region has 11 residues. From germline, CDR1 is MNHEY and CDR2 SMNVEV (reference sequence). V dropped 7 bases and J dropped 9 bases, with 11 bases sitting between them.

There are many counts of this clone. The CDR3 is CASGKENIQYF. Here the CDR3 DNA reads TGTGCCAGCGGGAAGGAAAACATTCAGTACTTC. V gene TRBV6-1 combines with J gene TRBJ2-4; no clear D. The germline V gene has CDR1 MNHNS and CDR2 SASEGT. V lost 8 bases and J lost 5, with 7 bases in between. The CDR3 covers 11 residues.

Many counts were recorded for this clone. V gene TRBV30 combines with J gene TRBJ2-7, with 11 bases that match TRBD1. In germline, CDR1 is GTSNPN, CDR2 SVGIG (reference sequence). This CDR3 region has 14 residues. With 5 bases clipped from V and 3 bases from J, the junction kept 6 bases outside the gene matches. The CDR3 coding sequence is TGTGCCTGGCGACCGGACAGGGGGCACTACGAGCAGTACTTC. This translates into CAWRPDRGHYEQYF.

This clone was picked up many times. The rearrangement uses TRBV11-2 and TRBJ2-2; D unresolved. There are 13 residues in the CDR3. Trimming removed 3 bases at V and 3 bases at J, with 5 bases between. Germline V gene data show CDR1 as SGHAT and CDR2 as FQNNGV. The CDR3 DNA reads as TGTGCCAGCAGCTTGGATTACACCGGGGAGCTGTTTTTT. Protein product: CASSLDYTGELFF.

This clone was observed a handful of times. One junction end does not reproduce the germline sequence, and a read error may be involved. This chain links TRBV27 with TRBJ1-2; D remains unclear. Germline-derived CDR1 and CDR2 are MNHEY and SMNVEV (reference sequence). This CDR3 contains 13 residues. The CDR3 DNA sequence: TGTGCCGCCTCCCGAGGCGTTTCCTGGATCTACATCTTC. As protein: CAASRGVSWIYIF.

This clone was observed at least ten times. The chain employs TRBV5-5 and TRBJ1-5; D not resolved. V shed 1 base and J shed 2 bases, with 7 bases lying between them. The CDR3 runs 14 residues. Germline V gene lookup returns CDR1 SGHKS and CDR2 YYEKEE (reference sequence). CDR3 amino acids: CASSLHGGNQPQHF. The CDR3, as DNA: TGTGCCAGCAGCTTGCACGGAGGCAATCAGCCCCAGCATTTT.

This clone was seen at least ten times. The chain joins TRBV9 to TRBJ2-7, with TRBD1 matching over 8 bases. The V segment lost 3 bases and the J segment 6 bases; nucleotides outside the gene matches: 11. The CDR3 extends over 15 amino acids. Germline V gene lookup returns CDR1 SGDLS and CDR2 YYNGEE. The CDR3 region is CASSGAAGGASEQYF. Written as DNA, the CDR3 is TGTGCCAGCAGCGGAGCGGCAGGGGGCGCGTCCGAGCAGTACTTC.

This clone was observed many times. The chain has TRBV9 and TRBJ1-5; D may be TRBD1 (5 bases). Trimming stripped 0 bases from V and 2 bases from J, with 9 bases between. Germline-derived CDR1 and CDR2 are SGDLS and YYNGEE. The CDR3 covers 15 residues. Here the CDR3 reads CASSVGGVGNQPQHF. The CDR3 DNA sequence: TGTGCCAGCAGCGTAGGGGGGGTTGGCAATCAGCCCCAGCATTTT. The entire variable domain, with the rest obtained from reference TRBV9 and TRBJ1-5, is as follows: DSGVTQTPKHLITATGQRVTLRCSPRSGDLSVYWYQQSLDQGLQFLIQYYNGEERAKGNILERFSAQQFPDLHSELNLSSLELGDSALYFCASSVGGVGNQPQHFGDGTRLSIL.

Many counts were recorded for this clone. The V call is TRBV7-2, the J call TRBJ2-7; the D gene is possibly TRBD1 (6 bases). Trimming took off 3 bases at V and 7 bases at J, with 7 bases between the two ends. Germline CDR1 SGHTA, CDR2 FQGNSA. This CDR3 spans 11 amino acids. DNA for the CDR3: TGTGCCAGCAGCTTTCAGGGGGAGCAGTACTTC. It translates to CASSFQGEQYF. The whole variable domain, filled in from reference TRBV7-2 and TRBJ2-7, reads GAGVSQSPSNKVTEKGKDVELRCDPISGHTALYWYRQSLGQGLEFLIYFQGNSAPDKSGLPSDRFSAERTGGSVSTLTIQRTQQEDSAVYLCASSFQGEQYFGPGTRLTVT.

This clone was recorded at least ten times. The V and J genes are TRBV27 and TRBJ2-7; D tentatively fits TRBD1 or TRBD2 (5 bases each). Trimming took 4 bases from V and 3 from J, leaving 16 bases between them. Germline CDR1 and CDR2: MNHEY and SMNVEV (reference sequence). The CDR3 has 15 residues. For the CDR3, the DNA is TGTGCCAGCAGTTATAATTACGGGGCCCTCTACGAGCAGTACTTC. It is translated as CASSYNYGALYEQYF.

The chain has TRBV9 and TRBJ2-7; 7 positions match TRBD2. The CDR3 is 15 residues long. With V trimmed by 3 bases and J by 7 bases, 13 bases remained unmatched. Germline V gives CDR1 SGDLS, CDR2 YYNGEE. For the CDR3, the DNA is TGTGCCAGCAGCGGTGCCAAGGGCGGGAGTGGAGAGCAGTACTTC. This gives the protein CASSGAKGGSGEQYF.

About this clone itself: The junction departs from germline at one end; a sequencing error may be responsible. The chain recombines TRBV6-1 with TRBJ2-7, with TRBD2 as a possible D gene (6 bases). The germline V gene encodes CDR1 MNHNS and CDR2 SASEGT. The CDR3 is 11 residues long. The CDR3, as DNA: TGTGCCACCCCGGGGGTCCCCGAGCAGTGCTTC. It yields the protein CATPGVPEQCF.

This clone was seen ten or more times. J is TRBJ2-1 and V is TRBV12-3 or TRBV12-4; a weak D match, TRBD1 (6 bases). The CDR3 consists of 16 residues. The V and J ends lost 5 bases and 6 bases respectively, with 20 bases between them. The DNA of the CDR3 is TGTGCCAGCAGTAAAAGACAGGAGACCTGGGTCAATGAGCAGTTCTTC. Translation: CASSKRQETWVNEQFF.

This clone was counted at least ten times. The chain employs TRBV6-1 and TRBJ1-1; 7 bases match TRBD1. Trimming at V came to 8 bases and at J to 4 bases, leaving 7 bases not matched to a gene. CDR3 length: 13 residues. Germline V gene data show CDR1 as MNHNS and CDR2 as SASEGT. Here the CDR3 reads CASGDRASTEAFF. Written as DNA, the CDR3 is TGTGCCAGCGGCGACAGGGCGAGCACTGAAGCTTTCTTT.

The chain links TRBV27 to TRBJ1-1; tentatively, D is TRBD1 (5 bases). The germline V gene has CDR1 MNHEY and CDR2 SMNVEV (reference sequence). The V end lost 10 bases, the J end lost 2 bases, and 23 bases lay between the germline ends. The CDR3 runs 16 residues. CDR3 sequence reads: CAIILSQGEPNTEAFF. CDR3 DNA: TGTGCCATCATCCTCTCTCAGGGCGAGCCCAACACTGAAGCTTTCTTT.

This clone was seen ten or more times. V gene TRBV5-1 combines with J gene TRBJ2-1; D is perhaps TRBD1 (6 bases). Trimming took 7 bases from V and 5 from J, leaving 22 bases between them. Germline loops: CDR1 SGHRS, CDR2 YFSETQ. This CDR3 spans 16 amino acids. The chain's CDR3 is CASGRGGRWLDNEQFF. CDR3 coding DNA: TGCGCCAGCGGGCGAGGGGGAAGATGGCTGGACAATGAGCAGTTCTTC.

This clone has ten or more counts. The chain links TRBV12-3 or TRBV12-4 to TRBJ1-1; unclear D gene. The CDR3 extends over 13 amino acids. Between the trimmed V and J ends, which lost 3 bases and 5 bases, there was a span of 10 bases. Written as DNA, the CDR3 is TGTGCCAGCAGTTTCGGTAAGGTAACTGAAGCTTTCTTT. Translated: CASSFGKVTEAFF.

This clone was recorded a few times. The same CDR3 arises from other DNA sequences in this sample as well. CDR3 in amino acids: CASSRGYTEAFF. In DNA form, the CDR3 reads TGTGCCAGCAGCCGAGGGTACACTGAAGCTTTCTTT. V usage is TRBV28 and J usage is TRBJ1-1, with D unresolved. This CDR3 is 12 amino acids long. The V end lost 6 bases, the J end lost 3 bases, and 8 bases lay between the germline ends. Germline values: CDR1 MDHEN, CDR2 SYDVKM. Based on the CDR3 plus reference TRBV28 and TRBJ1-1, the full variable domain is DVKVTQSSRYLVKRTGEKVFLECVQDMDHENMFWYRQDPGLGLRLIYFSYDVKMKEKGDIPEGYSVSREKKERFSLILESASTNQTSMYLCASSRGYTEAFFGQGTRLTVV.

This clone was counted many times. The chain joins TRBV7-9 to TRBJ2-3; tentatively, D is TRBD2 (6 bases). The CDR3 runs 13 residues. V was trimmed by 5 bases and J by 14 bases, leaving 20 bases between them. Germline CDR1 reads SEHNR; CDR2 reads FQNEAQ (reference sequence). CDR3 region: CASSPLMEDGRYF. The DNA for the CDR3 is TGTGCCAGCAGCCCCTTAATGGAGGACGGGAGGTATTTT. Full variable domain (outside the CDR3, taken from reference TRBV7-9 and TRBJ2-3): DTGVSQNPRHKITKRGQNVTFRCDPISEHNRLYWYRQTLGQGPEFLTYFQNEAQLEKSRLLSDRFSAERPKGSFSTLEIQRTEQGDSAMYLCASSPLMEDGRYFGPGTRLTVL.

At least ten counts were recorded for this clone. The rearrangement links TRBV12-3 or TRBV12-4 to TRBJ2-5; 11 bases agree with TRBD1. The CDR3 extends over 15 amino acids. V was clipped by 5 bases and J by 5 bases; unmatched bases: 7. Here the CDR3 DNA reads TGTGCCAGCAGTACCGGACAGGGGGCTGTTGAGACCCAGTACTTC. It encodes CASSTGQGAVETQYF.

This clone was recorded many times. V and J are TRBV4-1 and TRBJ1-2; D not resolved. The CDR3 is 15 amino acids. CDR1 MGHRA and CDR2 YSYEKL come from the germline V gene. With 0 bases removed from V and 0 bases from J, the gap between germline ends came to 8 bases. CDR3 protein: CASSQEGLANYGYTF. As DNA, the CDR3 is TGCGCCAGCAGCCAAGAAGGGTTAGCTAACTATGGCTACACCTTC.

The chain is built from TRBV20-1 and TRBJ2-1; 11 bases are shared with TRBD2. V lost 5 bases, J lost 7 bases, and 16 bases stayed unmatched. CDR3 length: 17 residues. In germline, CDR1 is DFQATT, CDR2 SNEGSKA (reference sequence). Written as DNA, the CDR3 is TGCAGTGCTTATCATCCAGGAGGGACTAGCGGAATTAATGAGCAGTTCTTC. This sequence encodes CSAYHPGGTSGINEQFF.